Listed here is a single T cell receptor (beta chain). What it binds is unknown. The J segment lost 4 bases and the V segment lost 6 bases, leaving 9 bases of the junction unmatched. Germline V CDR1 and CDR2: MNHNS, SASEGT. The CDR3 is 15 residues long. The memory T cells were sequenced right after ex vivo isolation, without culture. This record belongs to a study of CD4 T cell repertoires in COVID-19. Looking at the study overall: Relabeled CFSE-low cells, IL-2-expanded for 10 days, met spikes from other coronaviruses. Study results and limitations: In SARS-CoV and/or HKU1 spike cultures, between roughly 7 and 27% of SARS-CoV-2 clonotypes reappeared. Two or all three memory subsets shared several highly expanded SARS-CoV-2-reactive clonotypes.

Only in-frame clones appear in the TCRdb table, and some are missing; sequencing was by immunoSEQ multiplex PCR. There are 20,000 or so clones in the sample; 93% occur only once, and under 0.8% lies in the top ten. The material was circulating follicular helper CD4+ T cells (cTfh) from blood, obtained before the COVID-19 pandemic. The rearrangement links TRBV6-1 to TRBJ2-7, with 10 bases matching TRBD1. The TCR originated in a human donor who had COVID-19. Here the CDR3 reads CASRRTGTGEYEQYF. CDR3 sequence (DNA): TGTGCCAGCAGGAGAACCGGGACAGGGGAATACGAGCAGTACTTC.